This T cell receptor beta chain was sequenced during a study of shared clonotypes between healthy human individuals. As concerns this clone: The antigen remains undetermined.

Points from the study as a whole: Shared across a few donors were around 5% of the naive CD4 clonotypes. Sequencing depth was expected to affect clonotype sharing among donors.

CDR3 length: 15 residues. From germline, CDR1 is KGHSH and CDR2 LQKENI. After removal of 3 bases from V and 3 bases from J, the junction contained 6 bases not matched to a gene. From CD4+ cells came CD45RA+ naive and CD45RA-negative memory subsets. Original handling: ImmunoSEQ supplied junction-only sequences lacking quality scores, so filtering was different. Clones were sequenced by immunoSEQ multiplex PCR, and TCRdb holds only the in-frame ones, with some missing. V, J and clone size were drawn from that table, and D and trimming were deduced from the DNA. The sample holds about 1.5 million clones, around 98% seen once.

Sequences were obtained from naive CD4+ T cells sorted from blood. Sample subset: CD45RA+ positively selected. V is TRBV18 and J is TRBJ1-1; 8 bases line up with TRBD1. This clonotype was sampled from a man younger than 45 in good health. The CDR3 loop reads CASSPTGQGHTEAFF. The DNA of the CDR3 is TGTGCCAGCTCACCCACTGGACAGGGTCACACTGAAGCTTTCTTT.